Sequencing of this T cell receptor (beta chain) was carried out in a study of cytotoxic CD8 clonotypes in ibrutinib-treated CLL. Study background: Response samples were taken after a median of roughly 11 months on treatment, range 6 to 36.

This CDR3 has 13 residues. V lost 6 bases and J 4 bases, leaving 10 bases between the germline ends. CDR1 is MNHEY, CDR2 SVGAGI, per germline. Profiled with immunoSEQ multiplex PCR; TCRdb holds only in-frame clones, not every one. The sample holds about 6,700 clones; under 85% are singletons and the top ten take approximately 26%. This clonotype was sampled from a human donor with chronic lymphocytic leukemia. J is TRBJ1-5 and V is TRBV6-5; tentative D call: TRBD1 (5 bases). Sequenced material: PBMCs, taken before ibrutinib treatment. CDR3 protein: CASRRGRNQPQHF. The CDR3 coding sequence is TGTGCCAGCAGAAGGGGCAGGAATCAGCCCCAGCATTTT.